Presented here are 24 T cell receptor beta chains from one specimen sequenced in a study of identical twins' blood T cells. TCRdb used MiXCR to reprocess the 5' RACE reads, holding one entry per CDR3 protein. Of 300,000 to 400,000 distinct CDR3 sequences listed, about 28% are singletons. Specimen: PBMCs. These receptors were collected from a woman aged 18 to 55 in good health.

In its sample, this clonotype was seen a few times. The rearrangement uses TRBV5-1 and TRBJ1-1, with D possibly matching TRBD1 (5 bases). The germline gives CDR1 SGHRS, CDR2 YFSETQ. The CDR3 extends over 15 amino acids. Trimming cost V 4 bases and J 5 bases, with 18 bases left between them. The CDR3 DNA follows: TGCGCCAGCAGCCAGATGGGGGTTCCGGGGACTGAAGCTTTCTTT. As protein: CASSQMGVPGTEAFF.

The genes are TRBV20-1 and TRBJ2-7; 10 nucleotides align to TRBD2. Germline values: CDR1 DFQATT, CDR2 SNEGSKA (reference sequence). CDR3 length: 15 residues. J gave up 4 bases and V 5 bases, and 11 bases lay outside the gene matches. This CDR3 is CSAGGAGGNVYEQYF. The CDR3 DNA reads TGCAGTGCTGGCGGAGCGGGAGGGAATGTGTACGAGCAGTACTTC.

The chain recombines TRBV6-2 or TRBV6-3 with TRBJ1-2; no clear D. CDR1 is MNHEY and CDR2 is SVGEGT in the germline V gene. This CDR3 is 12 amino acids long. Trimming pared 6 bases from V and 4 bases from J, leaving 9 bases between. CDR3 sequence reads: CASSRGIYGYTF. The DNA of the CDR3 is TGTGCCAGCAGCCGCGGGATCTATGGCTACACCTTC.

The chain joins TRBV20-1 to TRBJ1-1; the D is unclear. The CDR3 runs to 12 residues. The germline V gene has CDR1 DFQATT and CDR2 SNEGSKA (reference sequence). V lost 0 bases and J lost 8, with 10 bases in between. CDR3 sequence (DNA): TGCAGTGCTAGAGATCTAAGCGTCGAAGCTTTCTTT. It codes for CSARDLSVEAFF.

Of note for this clonotype: A read error may explain this, as a much larger clone is one base away. The chain uses TRBV12-3 or TRBV12-4 and TRBJ1-6; TRBD1 is a possible D gene (6 bases). This CDR3 has 15 residues. The CDR3 reads CANSPAGTNNSPLHF. CDR3 nucleotides: TGTGCCAACAGTCCCGCCGGGACAAATAATTCACCCCTCCACTTT.

This clonotype was counted once. The chain combines TRBV29-1 with TRBJ1-1; D is ambiguous. The CDR3 loop spans 13 amino acids. Germline V gives CDR1 SQVTM, CDR2 ANQGSEA. The germline V and J ends were trimmed by 0 bases and 4 bases, with 9 bases remaining between them. As DNA, the CDR3 is TGCAGCGTTGAAGATTGGTGCGGCACTGAAGCTTTCTTT. Amino acids: CSVEDWCGTEAFF.

This chain links TRBV20-1 with TRBJ1-1; 8 positions agree with TRBD1. V shed 4 bases, J shed 0 bases, and the junction held 7 bases outside the gene matches. The length of the CDR3 is 15 residues. Per the germline V gene, CDR1 is DFQATT and CDR2 is SNEGSKA (reference sequence). DNA for the CDR3: TGCAGTGCTATAGACAGGGGCGAGCTGAACACTGAAGCTTTCTTT. The encoded protein is CSAIDRGELNTEAFF.

On this clonotype: Relative to the germline gene, one junction end is altered; a read error may explain this. The rearrangement uses TRBV10-3 and TRBJ1-2; D gene unclear. The CDR3 is 14 amino acids. Germline lookup yields CDR1 ENHRY and CDR2 SYGVKD. DNA of the CDR3: TGTGCCATCGGTGAGTCGAAAGGGTGGTATGGCTACACCTTC. Translation gives CAIGESKGWYGYTF.

A few counts support this clonotype. This sequence joins TRBV18 and TRBJ2-7; D not certain. Per germline, CDR1 KGHSH and CDR2 LQKENI. V dropped 1 base and J dropped 5 bases, with 15 bases sitting between them. The CDR3 is 15 amino acids. The DNA of the CDR3 is TGTGCCAGCTCACCACGGGGAATGTCAGGAAACGAGCAGTACTTC. This gives the protein CASSPRGMSGNEQYF.

This clonotype was seen more than once but under ten times. The V gene is TRBV14, the J gene TRBJ1-5; D remains ambiguous. V was shortened by 0 bases and J by 4 bases, with 10 bases between the two germline ends. Looked up from germline, CDR1 is SGHDN and CDR2 is FVKESK. This CDR3 contains 15 residues. The CDR3 here is CASSQDSGRNQPQHF. CDR3 DNA sequence: TGTGCCAGCAGCCAAGACTCGGGGAGGAATCAGCCCCAGCATTTT.

The chain has TRBV28 and TRBJ1-1; D is unresolved. This CDR3 is 13 amino acids long. Per germline, CDR1 MDHEN and CDR2 SYDVKM. V was trimmed by 3 bases and J by 0 bases, leaving 5 bases between them. This CDR3 reads CASSFVLNTEAFF. As DNA, the CDR3 is TGTGCCAGCAGTTTCGTTCTGAACACTGAAGCTTTCTTT.

In the case of this clonotype: This may arise from a read error, as a much more abundant clone is one base away. It is likely a read error, because the conserved phenylalanine at the end of the CDR3 is missing. The J gene is TRBJ1-4, the V gene TRBV5-1; D might be TRBD1 (6 bases). Trimming shortened V by 6 bases and J by 8 bases, and 20 bases separated the two germline ends. Germline V gene lookup returns CDR1 SGHRS and CDR2 YFSETQ. The CDR3 covers 15 residues. CDR3 amino acids: CASTQYGNREEKLFV. CDR3 nucleotides: TGCGCCAGCACCCAATACGGGAACAGGGAAGAAAAACTGTTTGTT.

This clonotype was counted a few times. The CDR3 nucleotides are TGTGCCAGCAGCGTAGAGGCGACCGACAGCCAAGGCTACACCTTC. Its translation is CASSVEATDSQGYTF. V usage is TRBV9 and J usage is TRBJ1-2; D possibly corresponds to TRBD1 (5 bases). Germline V gene data show CDR1 as SGDLS and CDR2 as YYNGEE. The length of the CDR3 is 15 residues. V dropped 0 bases and J dropped 8 bases, with 17 bases sitting between them.

The chain has TRBV14 and TRBJ1-1, with a possible D match to TRBD1 (6 bases). The CDR3 runs to 15 residues. V was shortened by 3 bases and J by 4 bases, with 15 bases between the two germline ends. CDR1 is SGHDN and CDR2 is FVKESK in the germline V gene. The DNA for the CDR3 is TGTGCCAGCAGCCATAACGCCGGGGGCGGCACTGAAGCTTTCTTT. Its translation is CASSHNAGGGTEAFF.

Note on this clonotype: One end of the junction fails to match germline, which may point to a read error. The chain couples TRBV5-1 to TRBJ1-2; D remains ambiguous. The CDR3 extends over 13 amino acids. Germline CDR1 is SGHRS and CDR2 is YFSETQ. CDR3: CVSSLRGLNGYTF. CDR3 sequence (DNA): TGCGTCAGCAGCTTACGGGGATTGAACGGCTACACCTTC.

This clonotype has a handful of counts. The chain links TRBV9 to TRBJ2-2; D unresolved. Germline lookup yields CDR1 SGDLS and CDR2 YYNGEE. The CDR3 runs 14 residues. Trimming shortened V by 0 bases and J by 5 bases, and 8 bases separated the two germline ends. This chain's CDR3 is CASSVDGRTGELFF. In DNA form, the CDR3 reads TGTGCCAGCAGCGTAGACGGGCGGACCGGGGAGCTGTTTTTT.

The chain joins TRBV6-5 to TRBJ1-4, with D perhaps TRBD1 (5 bases). CDR3 size: 13 residues. The V gene lost 2 bases and the J gene lost 8 bases, with 9 bases spanning the gap. Germline CDR1 reads MNHEY; CDR2 reads SVGAGI. DNA for the CDR3: TGTGCCAGCAGTTACCGGACACGAGAAAAACTGTTTTTT. It translates to CASSYRTREKLFF.

This clonotype showed up just a few times. The CDR3 DNA is TGCGCCAGCAGCTTACTCTCTGGAAACACCATATATTTT. Amino acid sequence: CASSLLSGNTIYF. The J gene is TRBJ1-3, the V gene TRBV5-1; D uncertain. This CDR3 is 13 amino acids long. CDR1 is SGHRS and CDR2 is YFSETQ in the germline V gene. V lost 2 bases to trimming and J lost 0 bases, with 3 bases between them.

This clonotype appeared a few times. This rearrangement joins TRBV6-5 to TRBJ1-1, with D hard to call. CDR3 length: 14 amino acids. Germline assignment: CDR1 MNHEY and CDR2 SVGAGI. Trimming cost V 0 bases and J 0 bases, with 5 bases left between them. CDR3 in amino acids: CASSYSTLNTEAFF. The CDR3 DNA is TGTGCCAGCAGTTACTCGACCCTGAACACTGAAGCTTTCTTT.

This chain uses TRBV4-1 with TRBJ2-1, with 12 bases aligning to TRBD2. V gave up 4 bases and J gave up 7 bases; unmatched junction bases: 14. CDR3 length: 18 amino acids. Per the germline V gene, CDR1 is MGHRA and CDR2 is YSYEKL. DNA for the CDR3: TGCGCCAGCAGCCTAGAACCTCCTGGGACTAGCGGGCGGAATGAGCAGTTCTTC. It yields the protein CASSLEPPGTSGRNEQFF.

This chain joins TRBV30 and TRBJ2-3; D may correspond to TRBD1 or TRBD2 (5 bases each). Deletions cut 3 bases from V and 4 bases from J, with 17 bases between. The germline V gene encodes CDR1 GTSNPN and CDR2 SVGIG (reference sequence). The CDR3 has 15 residues. CDR3 nucleotide sequence: TGTGCCTGGAGAATACGGGGCAGGGCTCCAGATACGCAGTATTTT. Its protein product is CAWRIRGRAPDTQYF.

The chain employs TRBV2 and TRBJ2-3; D ambiguous. The V and J ends lost 5 bases and 5 bases respectively, with 11 bases between them. The CDR3 covers 13 residues. Germline lookup yields CDR1 SNHLY and CDR2 FYNNEI. CDR3 DNA: TGTGCCAGCAGTACAGAAAGGCTAGATACGCAGTATTTT. It specifies CASSTERLDTQYF.

Here the CDR3 reads CASSPRDRGILGAFF. The CDR3 DNA follows: TGTGCCAGTAGTCCACGGGACAGGGGGATTCTAGGAGCTTTCTTT. The rearrangement joins TRBV19 to TRBJ1-1, with TRBD1 matching 11 bases. This CDR3 has 15 residues. The trim removed 5 bases at V and 10 bases at J, leaving 12 bases unmatched. Germline assignment: CDR1 LNHDA and CDR2 SQIVND (reference sequence).

The chain uses TRBV7-3 and TRBJ1-2; the D is unclear. The CDR3 consists of 16 residues. Deletions cut 1 base from V and 0 bases from J, with 12 bases between. Looked up from germline, CDR1 is SGHTA and CDR2 is FQGTGA. CDR3 protein: CASSLRARNTNYGYTF. CDR3 sequence (DNA): TGTGCCAGCAGCTTAAGGGCACGGAATACTAACTATGGCTACACCTTC.